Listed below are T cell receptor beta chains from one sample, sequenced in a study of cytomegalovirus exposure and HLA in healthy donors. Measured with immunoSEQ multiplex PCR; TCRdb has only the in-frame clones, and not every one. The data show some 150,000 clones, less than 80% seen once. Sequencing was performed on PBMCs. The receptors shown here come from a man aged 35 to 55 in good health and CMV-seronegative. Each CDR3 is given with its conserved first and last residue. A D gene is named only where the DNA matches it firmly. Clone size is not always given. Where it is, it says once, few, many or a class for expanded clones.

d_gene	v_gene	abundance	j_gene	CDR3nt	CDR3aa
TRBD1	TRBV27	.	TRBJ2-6	TGTGCCAGTCGGGAGGACAGGGGGCTTTCAGGGGCCAACGTCCTGACTTTC	CASREDRGLSGANVLTF
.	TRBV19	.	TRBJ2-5	TGTGCCAGTAGTAACAGTTTGCAAGAGACCCAGTACTTC	CASSNSLQETQYF
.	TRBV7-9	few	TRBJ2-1	TGTGCCAGCAGCCCGCCCTTAGTGGTTGAGCAGTTCTTC	CASSPPLVVEQFF
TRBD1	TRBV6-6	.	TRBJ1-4	TGTGCCAGCAGTTACCGGACAGGGGTTAATGAAAAACTGTTTTTT	CASSYRTGVNEKLFF
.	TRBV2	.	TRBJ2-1	TGTGCCAGCAGTGATCTAAGGGGGAGCTACAATGAGCAGTTCTTC	CASSDLRGSYNEQFF
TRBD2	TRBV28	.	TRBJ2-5	TGTGCCAGCAGTAGAAGCGGGGGGGACGAGACCCAGTACTTC	CASSRSGGDETQYF
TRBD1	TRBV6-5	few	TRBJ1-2	TGTGCCAGCAGGGACAGGGTCGGCTACACCTTC	CASRDRVGYTF
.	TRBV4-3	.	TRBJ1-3	TGCGCCAGCAGCCAAGAACGCGGACACTCTGGAAACACCATATATTTT	CASSQERGHSGNTIYF
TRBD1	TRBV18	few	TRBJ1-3	TGTGCCAGCTCCCCCGGGACAGAGGGAAACACCATATATTTT	CASSPGTEGNTIYF
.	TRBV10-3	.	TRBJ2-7	TGTGGCATCAGCAGACAGGAAGCCTACGAGCAGTACTTC	CGISRQEAYEQYF